The 11 T cell receptor beta chains reported below all come from one sample, sequenced in a study of T cell responses to AZD1222 COVID-19 vaccine. Produced via immunoSEQ multiplex PCR; TCRdb's table is partial and in-frame only. The sample has about 45,000 clones; less than 85% are singletons. Sequencing used peripheral blood, obtained on day 0 of AZD1222 vaccination. All receptors come from an adult in good health.

This sequence joins TRBV9 and TRBJ2-3; TRBD2 agrees at 10 bases. Germline V gene sequence: CDR1 SGDLS, CDR2 YYNGEE. The CDR3 sequence is 16 residues long. V was pared by 7 bases and J by 0 bases, with 8 bases of the junction left unmatched. The CDR3 is CASGPSGGPSTDTQYF. Written as DNA, the CDR3 is TGTGCCAGCGGGCCTAGCGGGGGACCTAGCACAGATACGCAGTATTTT.

The chain employs TRBV2 and TRBJ2-1, with 7 bases aligning to TRBD2. In germline, CDR1 is SNHLY, CDR2 FYNNEI. Trimming removed 6 bases from V and 9 bases from J; junction bases left unmatched: 8. The CDR3 contains 13 residues. CDR3 nucleotide sequence: TGTGCCAGCAGGAGAGCGGGGCAGGTTGAGCAGTTCTTC. Encoded protein: CASRRAGQVEQFF.

The V gene is TRBV7-9, the J gene TRBJ2-3; D not resolved. The CDR3 is 12 residues long. The germline V and J ends were trimmed by 4 bases and 0 bases, with 2 bases remaining between them. Germline V gene sequence: CDR1 SEHNR, CDR2 FQNEAQ (reference sequence). DNA of the CDR3: TGTGCCAGCAGCTCGAGCACAGATACGCAGTATTTT. This translates into CASSSSTDTQYF.

This chain uses TRBV6-2 or TRBV6-3 with TRBJ2-1, with TRBD1 matching over 9 bases. This CDR3 has 15 amino acids. CDR1 and CDR2 from the germline V gene are MNHEY and SVGEGT. Trimming at V came to 5 bases and at J to 1 base, leaving 3 bases not matched to a gene. The CDR3, as DNA: TGTGCCAGCAGTAAAGGACAGGGGTCCTACAATGAGCAGTTCTTC. As protein: CASSKGQGSYNEQFF.

Turning to this clone: Other nucleotide sequences from this sample produce the same CDR3. This rearrangement joins TRBV7-2 to TRBJ1-4; 8 nucleotides match TRBD1. Germline V gene data show CDR1 as SGHTA and CDR2 as FQGNSA. J was trimmed by 7 bases and V by 2 bases; bases with no gene match: 3. This CDR3 is built from 14 residues. CDR3 coding DNA: TGTGCCAGCAGCTTACAGGGGGCTGGTGAAAAACTGTTTTTT. It translates to CASSLQGAGEKLFF.

V and J are TRBV4-2 and TRBJ1-2, with D perhaps TRBD1 (5 bases). Per the germline V gene, CDR1 is LGHNA and CDR2 is YNFKEQ. The V gene lost 0 bases and the J gene lost 7 bases, with 18 bases spanning the gap. CDR3 length: 16 amino acids. The CDR3 DNA follows: TGTGCCAGCAGCCAAGAGGGGTTAGGGGTCGGAGGTGGCTACACCTTC. Amino acid sequence: CASSQEGLGVGGGYTF.

The chain combines TRBV19 with TRBJ2-2; TRBD2 matches 10 bases. Germline CDR1 LNHDA, CDR2 SQIVND (reference sequence). The CDR3 is 14 amino acids. V was clipped by 8 bases and J by 4 bases; unmatched bases: 4. The CDR3 here is CASHSGGTTGELFF. The CDR3 bases are TGTGCCAGTCATAGCGGGGGGACCACCGGGGAGCTGTTTTTT. Full variable domain (rest looked up from reference TRBV19 and TRBJ2-2): DGGITQSPKYLFRKEGQNVTLSCEQNLNHDAMYWYRQDPGQGLRLIYYSQIVNDFQKGDIAEGYSVSREKKESFPLTVTSAQKNPTAFYLCASHSGGTTGELFFGEGSRLTVL.

V usage is TRBV7-2 and J usage is TRBJ2-4; no clear D. This CDR3 comprises 13 residues. Germline lookup yields CDR1 SGHTA and CDR2 FQGNSA. Deletions cut 10 bases from V and 1 base from J, with 11 bases between. The DNA for the CDR3 is TGTGCCACCCGCGAGGCCGCCAAAAACATTCAGTACTTC. Translating it yields CATREAAKNIQYF.

This rearrangement joins TRBV29-1 to TRBJ1-2; D is unresolved. The germline gives CDR1 SQVTM, CDR2 ANQGSEA. This CDR3 is 14 amino acids long. V was trimmed by 0 bases and J by 8 bases, leaving 16 bases between them. In nucleotides, the CDR3 is TGCAGCGTTGAAGATCAAGCGGCAGGATTGGGCTACACCTTC. This codes for CSVEDQAAGLGYTF.

The chain carries TRBV3-1 (or the pseudogene TRBV3-2) and TRBJ2-1; D is ambiguous. Trimming shortened V by 1 base and J by 11 bases, and 9 bases separated the two germline ends. The germline V gene encodes CDR1 LGHDT and CDR2 YNNKEL (reference sequence). The length of the CDR3 is 12 residues. The CDR3 DNA sequence: TGTGCCAGCAGCCAAGCTCGGGCACAGCAGTTCTTC. Protein: CASSQARAQQFF.

The chain recombines TRBV2 with TRBJ1-6; TRBD1 matches 10 bases. The CDR3 runs 15 residues. V was clipped by 3 bases and J by 10 bases; unmatched bases: 6. CDR1 is SNHLY and CDR2 is FYNNEI in the germline V gene. The CDR3 DNA is TGTGCCAGCAGTGATCTGGGACAGGGGACGTCACCCCTCCACTTT. Translated: CASSDLGQGTSPLHF. The entire variable domain, with the rest obtained from reference TRBV2 and TRBJ1-6, is as follows: EPEVTQTPSHQVTQMGQEVILRCVPISNHLYFYWYRQILGQKVEFLVSFYNNEISEKSEIFDDQFSVERPDGSNFTLKIRSTKLEDSAMYFCASSDLGQGTSPLHFGNGTRLTVT.